This T cell receptor beta chain emerged from a study of T cells generated in artificial thymic organoids. The organoids combined MS5 murine stromal cells carrying human DLL1 with human hematopoietic stem and progenitor cells. FACS-sorted CD34+CD3- hematopoietic stem and progenitor cells, with residual T cells removed, seeded the organoids. By share, this clonotype ranks as medium-sized. Its antigen is still unknown. The CDR3 is 15 amino acids. Germline lookup yields CDR1 SGHTA and CDR2 FQGNSA. V shed 2 bases and J shed 3 bases, with 13 bases lying between them. TCRalpha and TCRbeta libraries were amplified separately by semi-nested PCR with TRAC or TRBC reverse primers. Between about 3 and 500 ng total RNA went into cDNA synthesis. TCRdb reanalysed the 5' RACE reads using MiXCR and keeps one entry per CDR3 protein. This table holds about 8,000 distinct CDR3 sequences, roughly a quarter found once.

This TCR derives from a human donor who gave cord blood stem cells for thymic organoid culture, a cardiac surgery patient who gave postnatal thymus, or a blood donor (not recorded which). The genes are TRBV7-2 and TRBJ1-1; D is possibly TRBD1 (5 bases). The sequenced material came from naive CD8+ T cells grown in artificial thymic organoids from cord blood stem and progenitor cells. Documented subset: CD3+TCRalphabeta+CD8SP T cells; for blood, CD45RO-CCR7+ naive CD8+ T cells. The CDR3 spells CASSLRGHPYTEAFF. CDR3 nucleotides: TGTGCCAGCAGCTTAAGGGGTCACCCCTACACTGAAGCTTTCTTT.